This TCR beta chain emerged from a study of identical twins. Study-level findings and limits: The study found that models underestimated out-of-frame TCR alpha sharing in monozygotic twins. Out-of-frame alpha sequences shared by twins showed excess low generation probability.

Template switching added a universal primer site, and cDNA bore unique molecular identifiers. TCRdb itself ran the 5' RACE reads through MiXCR, one entry per CDR3 protein. Of about 890,000 distinct CDR3 sequences listed, about 12% are singletons. This CDR3 spans 15 amino acids. Germline-derived CDR1 and CDR2 are SQVTM and ANQGSEA. V was cut by 0 bases and J by 4 bases, with 15 bases left in between. This clonotype came up many times. The antigen remains undetermined. These same data were also listed under a study on yellow fever vaccine responses in identical twins. That paper adds: Twins showed a vaccine T cell response that reportedly seemed partly convergent, partly personalized.

This TCR derives from a woman under 30 in good health. This chain links TRBV29-1 with TRBJ1-2; possible D gene TRBD1, 6 bases. Sequenced input: PBMCs. The CDR3 sequence is CSVEDPRTEPYGYTF. The CDR3 region has the DNA TGCAGCGTTGAAGATCCCCGGACAGAACCCTATGGCTACACCTTC.